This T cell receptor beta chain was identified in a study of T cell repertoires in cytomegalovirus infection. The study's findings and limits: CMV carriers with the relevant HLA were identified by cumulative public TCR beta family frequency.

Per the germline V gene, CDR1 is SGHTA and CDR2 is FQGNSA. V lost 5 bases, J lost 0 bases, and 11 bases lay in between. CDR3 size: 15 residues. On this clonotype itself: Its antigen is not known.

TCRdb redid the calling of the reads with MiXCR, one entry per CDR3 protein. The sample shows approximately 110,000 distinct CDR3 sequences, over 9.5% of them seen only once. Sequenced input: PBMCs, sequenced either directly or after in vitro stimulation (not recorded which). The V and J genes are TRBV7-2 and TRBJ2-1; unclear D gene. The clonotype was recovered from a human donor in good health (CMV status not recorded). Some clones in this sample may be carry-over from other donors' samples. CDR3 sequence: CASSHPASSYNEQFF. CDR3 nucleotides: TGTGCCAGCAGCCACCCCGCGAGCTCCTACAATGAGCAGTTCTTC.